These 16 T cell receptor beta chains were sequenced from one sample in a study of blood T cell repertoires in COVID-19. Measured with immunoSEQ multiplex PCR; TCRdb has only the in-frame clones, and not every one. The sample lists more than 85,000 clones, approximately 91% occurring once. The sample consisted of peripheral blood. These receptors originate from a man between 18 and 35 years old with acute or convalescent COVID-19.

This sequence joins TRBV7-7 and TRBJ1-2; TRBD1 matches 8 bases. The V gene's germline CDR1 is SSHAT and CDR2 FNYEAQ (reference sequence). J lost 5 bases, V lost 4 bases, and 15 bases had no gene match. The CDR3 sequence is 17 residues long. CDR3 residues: CASSSYRTGKILYGYTF. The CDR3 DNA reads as TGTGCCAGCAGCTCATACAGGACAGGGAAAATCTTGTATGGCTACACCTTC.

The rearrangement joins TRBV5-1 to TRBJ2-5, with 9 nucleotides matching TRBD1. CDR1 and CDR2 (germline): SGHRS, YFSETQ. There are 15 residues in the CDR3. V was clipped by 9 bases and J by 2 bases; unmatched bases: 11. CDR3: CATSRGQGFQETQYF. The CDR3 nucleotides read TGCGCCACCTCCCGGGGACAGGGCTTTCAAGAGACCCAGTACTTC.

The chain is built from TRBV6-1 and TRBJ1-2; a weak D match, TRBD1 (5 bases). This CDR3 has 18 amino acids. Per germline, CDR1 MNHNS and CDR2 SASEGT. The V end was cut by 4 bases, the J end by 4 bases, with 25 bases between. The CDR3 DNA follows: TGTGCCAGCAGTGGGTTAGGGGTAACAGCTCACATCTCCTATGGCTACACCTTC. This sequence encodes CASSGLGVTAHISYGYTF.

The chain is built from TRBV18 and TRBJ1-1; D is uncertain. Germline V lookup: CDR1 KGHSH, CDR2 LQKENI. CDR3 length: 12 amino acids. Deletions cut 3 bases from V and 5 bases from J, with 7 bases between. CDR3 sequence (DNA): TGTGCCAGCTCACCGTTCGAGACTGAAGCTTTCTTT. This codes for CASSPFETEAFF.

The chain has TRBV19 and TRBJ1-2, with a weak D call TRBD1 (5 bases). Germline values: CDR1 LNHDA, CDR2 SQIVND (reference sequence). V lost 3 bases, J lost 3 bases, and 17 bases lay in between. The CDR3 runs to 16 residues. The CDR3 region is CASSIAGPGTDYGYTF. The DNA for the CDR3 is TGTGCCAGTAGTATTGCGGGGCCCGGGACGGACTATGGCTACACCTTC.

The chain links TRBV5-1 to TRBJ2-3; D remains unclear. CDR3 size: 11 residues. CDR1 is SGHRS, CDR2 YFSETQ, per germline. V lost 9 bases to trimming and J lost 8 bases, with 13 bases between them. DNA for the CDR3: TGCGCCATCGATCTCCACGGTACGCAGTATTTT. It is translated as CAIDLHGTQYF.

CDR3 amino acids: CASSTGVTNEQYF. For the CDR3, the DNA is TGTGCCAGCAGCACCGGAGTCACTAACGAGCAGTACTTC. The rearrangement joins TRBV5-6 to TRBJ2-7; D remains unclear. The CDR3 runs to 13 residues. The germline V and J ends were trimmed by 4 bases and 5 bases, with 13 bases remaining between them. The germline gives CDR1 SGHDT, CDR2 YYEEEE.

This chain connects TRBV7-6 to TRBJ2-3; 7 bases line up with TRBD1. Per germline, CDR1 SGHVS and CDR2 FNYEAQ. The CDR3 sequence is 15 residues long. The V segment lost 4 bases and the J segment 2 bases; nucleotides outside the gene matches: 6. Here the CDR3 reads CASSSGQGVTDTQYF. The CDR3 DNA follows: TGTGCCAGCAGCTCAGGGCAGGGGGTCACAGATACGCAGTATTTT.

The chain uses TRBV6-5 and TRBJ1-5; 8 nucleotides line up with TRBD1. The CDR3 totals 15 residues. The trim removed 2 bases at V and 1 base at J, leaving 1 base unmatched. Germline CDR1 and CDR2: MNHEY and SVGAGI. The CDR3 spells CASSYGQGSNQPQHF. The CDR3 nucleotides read TGTGCCAGCAGTTACGGACAGGGAAGCAATCAGCCCCAGCATTTT.

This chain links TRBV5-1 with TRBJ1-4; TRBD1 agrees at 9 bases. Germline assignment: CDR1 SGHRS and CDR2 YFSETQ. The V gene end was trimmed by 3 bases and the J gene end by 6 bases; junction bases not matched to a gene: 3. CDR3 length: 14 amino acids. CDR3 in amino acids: CASSSGTGYEKLFF. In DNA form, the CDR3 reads TGCGCCAGCAGCTCCGGGACAGGGTATGAAAAACTGTTTTTT. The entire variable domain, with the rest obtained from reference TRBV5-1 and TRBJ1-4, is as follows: KAGVTQTPRYLIKTRGQQVTLSCSPISGHRSVSWYQQTPGQGLQFLFEYFSETQRNKGNFPGRFSGRQFSNSRSEMNVSTLELGDSALYLCASSSGTGYEKLFFGSGTQLSVL.

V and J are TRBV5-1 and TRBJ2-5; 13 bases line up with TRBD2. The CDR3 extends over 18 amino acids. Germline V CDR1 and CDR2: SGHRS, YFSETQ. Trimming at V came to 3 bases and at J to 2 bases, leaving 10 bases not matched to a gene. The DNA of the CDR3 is TGCGCCAGCAGCTCGATGATACTAGCGGGAGGGCCTCAAGAGACCCAGTACTTC. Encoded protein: CASSSMILAGGPQETQYF.

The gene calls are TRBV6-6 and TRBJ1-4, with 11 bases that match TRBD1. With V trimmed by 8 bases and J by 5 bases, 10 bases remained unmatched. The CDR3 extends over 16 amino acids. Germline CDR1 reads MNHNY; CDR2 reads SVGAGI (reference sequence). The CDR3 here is CASSLGTGGWNEKLFF. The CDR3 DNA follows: TGTGCCAGCTCGCTCGGGACAGGGGGTTGGAATGAAAAACTGTTTTTT.

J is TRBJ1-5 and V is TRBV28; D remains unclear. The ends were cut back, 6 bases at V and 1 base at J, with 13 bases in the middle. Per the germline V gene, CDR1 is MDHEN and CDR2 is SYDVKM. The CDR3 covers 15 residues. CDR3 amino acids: CASSRLSLSNQPQHF. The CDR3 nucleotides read TGTGCCAGCAGCCGCCTCAGTTTAAGCAATCAGCCCCAGCATTTT.

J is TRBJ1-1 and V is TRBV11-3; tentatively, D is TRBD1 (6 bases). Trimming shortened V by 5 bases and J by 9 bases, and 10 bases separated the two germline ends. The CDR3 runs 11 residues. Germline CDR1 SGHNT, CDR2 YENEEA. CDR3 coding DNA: TGTGCCAGCAGCGCCGGACAGAAAGCTTTCTTT. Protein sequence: CASSAGQKAFF.

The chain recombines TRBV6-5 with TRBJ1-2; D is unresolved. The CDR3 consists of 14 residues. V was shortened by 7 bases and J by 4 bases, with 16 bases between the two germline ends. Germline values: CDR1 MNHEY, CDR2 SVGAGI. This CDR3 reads CASTLTLGSYGYTF. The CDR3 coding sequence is TGTGCCAGCACCCTTACGTTGGGGAGCTATGGCTACACCTTC.

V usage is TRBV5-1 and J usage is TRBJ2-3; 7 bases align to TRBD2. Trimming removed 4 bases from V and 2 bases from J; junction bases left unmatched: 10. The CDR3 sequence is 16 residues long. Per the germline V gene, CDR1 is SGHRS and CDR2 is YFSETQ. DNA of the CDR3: TGCGCCAGCAGCCCTATTGGACTAGGGTTCACAGATACGCAGTATTTT. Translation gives CASSPIGLGFTDTQYF.